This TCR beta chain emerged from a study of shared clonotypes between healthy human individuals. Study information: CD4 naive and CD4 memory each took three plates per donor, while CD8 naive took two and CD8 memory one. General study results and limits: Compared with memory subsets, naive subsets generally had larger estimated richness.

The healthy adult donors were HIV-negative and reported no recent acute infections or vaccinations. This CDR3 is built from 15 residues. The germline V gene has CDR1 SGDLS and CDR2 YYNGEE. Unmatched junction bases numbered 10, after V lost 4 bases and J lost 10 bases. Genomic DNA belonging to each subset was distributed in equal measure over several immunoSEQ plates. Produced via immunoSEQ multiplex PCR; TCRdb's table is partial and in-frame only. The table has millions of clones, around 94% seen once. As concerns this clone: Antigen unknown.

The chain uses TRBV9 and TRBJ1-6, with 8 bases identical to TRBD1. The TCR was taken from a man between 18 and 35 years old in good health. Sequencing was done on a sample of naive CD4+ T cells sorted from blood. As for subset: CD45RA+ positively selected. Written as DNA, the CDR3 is TGTGCCAGCAGCCCCTCGACAGGGGTGGGGTCACCCCTCCACTTT. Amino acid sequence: CASSPSTGVGSPLHF.